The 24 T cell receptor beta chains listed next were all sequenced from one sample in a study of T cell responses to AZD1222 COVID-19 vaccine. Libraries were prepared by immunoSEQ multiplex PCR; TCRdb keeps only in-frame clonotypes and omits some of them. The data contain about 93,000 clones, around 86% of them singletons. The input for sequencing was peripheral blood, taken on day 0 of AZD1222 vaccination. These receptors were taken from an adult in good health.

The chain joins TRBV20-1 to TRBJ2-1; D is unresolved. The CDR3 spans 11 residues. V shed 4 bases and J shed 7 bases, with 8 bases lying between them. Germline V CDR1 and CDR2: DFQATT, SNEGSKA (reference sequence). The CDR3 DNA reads TGCAGTGCTACCCTCGTAAATGAGCAGTTCTTC. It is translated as CSATLVNEQFF.

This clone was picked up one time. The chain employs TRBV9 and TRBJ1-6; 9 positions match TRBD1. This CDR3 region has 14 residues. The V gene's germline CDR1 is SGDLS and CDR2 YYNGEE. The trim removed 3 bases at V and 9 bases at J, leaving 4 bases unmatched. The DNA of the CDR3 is TGTGCCAGCAGCGCGACAGGGGGAGTTTCACCCCTCCACTTT. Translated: CASSATGGVSPLHF.

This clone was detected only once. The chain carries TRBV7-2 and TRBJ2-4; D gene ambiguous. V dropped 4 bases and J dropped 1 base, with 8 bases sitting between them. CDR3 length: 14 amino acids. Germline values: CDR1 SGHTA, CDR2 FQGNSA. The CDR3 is CASSSDVAKNIQYF. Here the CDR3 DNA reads TGTGCCAGCAGCTCCGATGTGGCCAAAAACATTCAGTACTTC. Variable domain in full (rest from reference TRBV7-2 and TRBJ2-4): GAGVSQSPSNKVTEKGKDVELRCDPISGHTALYWYRQSLGQGLEFLIYFQGNSAPDKSGLPSDRFSAERTGGSVSTLTIQRTQQEDSAVYLCASSSDVAKNIQYFGAGTRLSVL.

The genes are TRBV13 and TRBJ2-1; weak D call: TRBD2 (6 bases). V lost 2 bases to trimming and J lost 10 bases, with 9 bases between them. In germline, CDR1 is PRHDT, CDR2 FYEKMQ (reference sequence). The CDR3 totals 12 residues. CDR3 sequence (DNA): TGTGCCAGCAGCTTACTGGGGAGGGAGCAGTTCTTC. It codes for CASSLLGREQFF.

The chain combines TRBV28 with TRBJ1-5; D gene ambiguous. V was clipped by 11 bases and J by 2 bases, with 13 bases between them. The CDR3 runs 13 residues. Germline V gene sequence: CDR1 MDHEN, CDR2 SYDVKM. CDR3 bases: TGTGCCGGAGCGGGTGACGGCAATCAGCCCCAGCATTTT. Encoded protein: CAGAGDGNQPQHF. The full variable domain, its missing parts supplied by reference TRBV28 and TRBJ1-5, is DVKVTQSSRYLVKRTGEKVFLECVQDMDHENMFWYRQDPGLGLRLIYFSYDVKMKEKGDIPEGYSVSREKKERFSLILESASTNQTSMYLCAGAGDGNQPQHFGDGTRLSIL.

Here the CDR3 reads CASSLVSQGAGEKLFF. For the CDR3, the DNA is TGTGCCAGCAGCTTAGTATCACAGGGGGCGGGCGAAAAACTGTTTTTT. This chain uses TRBV11-1 with TRBJ1-4, with TRBD1 matching over 9 bases. The CDR3 loop spans 16 amino acids. Germline CDR1 SGHAT, CDR2 FQDESV (reference sequence). The junction had 8 bases not matched to a gene; V was cut back by 1 base and J by 8 bases.

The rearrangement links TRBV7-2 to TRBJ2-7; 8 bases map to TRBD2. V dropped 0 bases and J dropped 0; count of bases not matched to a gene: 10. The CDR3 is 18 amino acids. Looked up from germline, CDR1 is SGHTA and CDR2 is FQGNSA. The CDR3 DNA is TGTGCCAGCAGCTTAGCAGCGGGAGCGGGAGAAACCTCCTACGAGCAGTACTTC. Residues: CASSLAAGAGETSYEQYF.

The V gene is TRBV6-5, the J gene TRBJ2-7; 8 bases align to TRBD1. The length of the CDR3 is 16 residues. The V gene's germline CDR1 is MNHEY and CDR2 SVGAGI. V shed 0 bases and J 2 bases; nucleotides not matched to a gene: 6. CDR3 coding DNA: TGTGCCAGCAGTTACTCCCCCGGGACAGGAGCCTACGAGCAGTACTTC. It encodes CASSYSPGTGAYEQYF.

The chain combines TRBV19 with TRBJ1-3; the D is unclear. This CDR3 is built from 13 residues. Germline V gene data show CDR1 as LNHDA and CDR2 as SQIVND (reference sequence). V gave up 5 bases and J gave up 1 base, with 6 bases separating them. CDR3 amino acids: CASSPQSGNTIYF. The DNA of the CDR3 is TGTGCCAGTAGTCCGCAATCTGGAAACACCATATATTTT. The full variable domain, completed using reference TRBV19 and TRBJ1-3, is DGGITQSPKYLFRKEGQNVTLSCEQNLNHDAMYWYRQDPGQGLRLIYYSQIVNDFQKGDIAEGYSVSREKKESFPLTVTSAQKNPTAFYLCASSPQSGNTIYFGEGSWLTVV.

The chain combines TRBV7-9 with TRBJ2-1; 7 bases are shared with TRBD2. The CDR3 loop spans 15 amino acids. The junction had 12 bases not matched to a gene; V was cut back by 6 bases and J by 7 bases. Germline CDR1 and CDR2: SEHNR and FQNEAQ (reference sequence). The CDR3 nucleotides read TGTGCCAGCAGGCTAGCGGCCCGGGGTGAGAATGAGCAGTTCTTC. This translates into CASRLAARGENEQFF.

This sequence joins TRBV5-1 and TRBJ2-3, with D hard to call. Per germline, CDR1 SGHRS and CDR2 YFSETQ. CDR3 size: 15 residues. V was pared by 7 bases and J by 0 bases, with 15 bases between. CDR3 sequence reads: CASGAAATSTDTQYF. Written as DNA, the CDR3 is TGCGCCAGCGGCGCGGCTGCCACTAGCACAGATACGCAGTATTTT.

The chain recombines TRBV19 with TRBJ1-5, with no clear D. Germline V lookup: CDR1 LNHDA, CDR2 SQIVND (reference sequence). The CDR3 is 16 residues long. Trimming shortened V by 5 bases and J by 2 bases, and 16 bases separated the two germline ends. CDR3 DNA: TGTGCCAGTAGTCTAGGGTCGGCGGGTGGCAATCAGCCCCAGCATTTT. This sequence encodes CASSLGSAGGNQPQHF.

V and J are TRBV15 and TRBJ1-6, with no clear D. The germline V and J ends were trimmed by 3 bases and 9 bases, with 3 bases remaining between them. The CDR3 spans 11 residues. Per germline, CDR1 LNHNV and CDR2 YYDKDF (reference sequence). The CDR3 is CATSSFSPLHF. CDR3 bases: TGTGCCACCAGCAGTTTTTCACCCCTCCACTTT.

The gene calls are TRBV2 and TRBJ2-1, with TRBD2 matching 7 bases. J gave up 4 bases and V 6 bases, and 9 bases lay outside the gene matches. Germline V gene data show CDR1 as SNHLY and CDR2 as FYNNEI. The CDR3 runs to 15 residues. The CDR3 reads CASRGRAATYNEQFF. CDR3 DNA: TGTGCCAGCAGGGGGAGGGCAGCTACATACAATGAGCAGTTCTTC.

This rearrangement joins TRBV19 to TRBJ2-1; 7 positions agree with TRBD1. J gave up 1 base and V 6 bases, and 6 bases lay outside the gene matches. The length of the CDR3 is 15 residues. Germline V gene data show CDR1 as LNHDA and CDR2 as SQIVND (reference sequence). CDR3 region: CASRGRQGSYNEQFF. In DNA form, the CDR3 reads TGTGCCAGTAGAGGGAGACAGGGATCCTACAATGAGCAGTTCTTC.

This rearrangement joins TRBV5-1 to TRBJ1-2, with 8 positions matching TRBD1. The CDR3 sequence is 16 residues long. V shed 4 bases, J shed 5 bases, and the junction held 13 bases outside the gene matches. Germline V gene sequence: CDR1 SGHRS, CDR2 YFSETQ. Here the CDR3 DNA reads TGCGCCAGCAGCGCCGGTCAGGGGGCGTTTGGATATGGCTACACCTTC. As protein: CASSAGQGAFGYGYTF.

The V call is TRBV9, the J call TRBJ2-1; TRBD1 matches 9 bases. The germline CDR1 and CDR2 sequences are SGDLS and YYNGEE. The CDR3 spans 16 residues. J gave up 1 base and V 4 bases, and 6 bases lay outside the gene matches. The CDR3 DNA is TGTGCCAGCAGCCCCCTGGGACAGGGTTCCTACAATGAGCAGTTCTTC. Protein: CASSPLGQGSYNEQFF.

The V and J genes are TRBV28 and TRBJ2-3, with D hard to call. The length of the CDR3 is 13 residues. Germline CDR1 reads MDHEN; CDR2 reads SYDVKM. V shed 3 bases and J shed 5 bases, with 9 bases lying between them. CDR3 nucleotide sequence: TGTGCCAGCAGTTTGATTTACGGAGATACGCAGTATTTT. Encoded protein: CASSLIYGDTQYF.

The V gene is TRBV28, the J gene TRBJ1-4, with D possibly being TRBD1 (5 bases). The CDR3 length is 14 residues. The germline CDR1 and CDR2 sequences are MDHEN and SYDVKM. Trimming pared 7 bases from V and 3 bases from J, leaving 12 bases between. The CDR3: CASTLAGPNEKLFF. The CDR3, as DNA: TGTGCCAGCACCCTGGCAGGGCCTAATGAAAAACTGTTTTTT. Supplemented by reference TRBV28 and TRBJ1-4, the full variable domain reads DVKVTQSSRYLVKRTGEKVFLECVQDMDHENMFWYRQDPGLGLRLIYFSYDVKMKEKGDIPEGYSVSREKKERFSLILESASTNQTSMYLCASTLAGPNEKLFFGSGTQLSVL.

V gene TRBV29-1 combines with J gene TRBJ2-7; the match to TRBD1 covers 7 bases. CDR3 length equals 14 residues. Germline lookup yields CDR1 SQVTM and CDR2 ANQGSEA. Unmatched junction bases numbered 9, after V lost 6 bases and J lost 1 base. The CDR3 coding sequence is TGCAGCGTCCGACAGGGTAGACAGTCCTACGAGCAGTACTTC. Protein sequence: CSVRQGRQSYEQYF.

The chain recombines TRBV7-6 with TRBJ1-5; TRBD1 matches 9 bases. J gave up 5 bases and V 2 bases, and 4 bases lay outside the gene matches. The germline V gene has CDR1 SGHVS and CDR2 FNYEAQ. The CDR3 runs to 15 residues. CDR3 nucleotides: TGTGCCAGCAGCTTATCCGGGACAGGGCATCAGCCCCAGCATTTT. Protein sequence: CASSLSGTGHQPQHF.

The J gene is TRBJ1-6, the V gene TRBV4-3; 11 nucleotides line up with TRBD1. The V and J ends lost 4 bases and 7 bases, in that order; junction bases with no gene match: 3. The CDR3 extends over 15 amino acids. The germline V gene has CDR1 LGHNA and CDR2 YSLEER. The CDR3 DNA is TGCGCCAGCAGCCTTGGGACAGGGGGGAATTCACCCCTCCACTTT. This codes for CASSLGTGGNSPLHF.

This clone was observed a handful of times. The DNA for the CDR3 is TGTGCCAGTAGTCTCACAGGGATGATCACCGGGGAGCTGTTTTTT. It is translated as CASSLTGMITGELFF. The chain employs TRBV19 and TRBJ2-2, with D possibly TRBD1 on 6 matching bases. Trimming removed 5 bases at V and 4 bases at J, with 14 bases between. Germline CDR1 LNHDA, CDR2 SQIVND (reference sequence). The length of the CDR3 is 15 residues.

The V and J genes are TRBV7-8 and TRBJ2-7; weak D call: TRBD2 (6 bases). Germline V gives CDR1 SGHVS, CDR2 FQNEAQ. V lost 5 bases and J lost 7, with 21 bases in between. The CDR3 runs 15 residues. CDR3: CASSPRRGPLEEQYF. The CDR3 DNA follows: TGTGCCAGCAGCCCTAGGAGGGGACCCCTGGAGGAGCAGTACTTC.